The 5 T cell receptor beta chains in this list originate from one sample, sequenced in a study of CD8+ T cells in alopecia areata. This sample's treatment: oral pan-JAK inhibitor, 5-10 mg twice daily. Extracted from the samples, RNA was reverse transcribed into cDNA to serve as the sequencing template. Measured with immunoSEQ multiplex PCR; TCRdb has only the in-frame clones, and not every one. The sample records 150,000 to 200,000 clones, about 54% being singletons. This sample comprised CD4+ T cells sorted from blood, obtained at approximately week 60, from a patient treated with tofacitinib. These receptors came from a human donor with alopecia areata.

The rearrangement links TRBV25-1 to TRBJ1-2, with 11 bases lining up with TRBD1. Trimming removed 2 bases from V and 7 bases from J; junction bases left unmatched: 6. The CDR3 consists of 15 residues. Germline assignment: CDR1 MGHDK and CDR2 SYGVNS. This CDR3 reads CASSERTGGAVGYTF. DNA for the CDR3: TGTGCCAGCAGTGAAAGGACAGGGGGCGCGGTTGGCTACACCTTC.

This sequence joins TRBV7-2 and TRBJ2-1; D unresolved. V was cut by 7 bases and J by 3 bases, with 13 bases left in between. This CDR3 contains 14 residues. Germline V CDR1 and CDR2: SGHTA, FQGNSA. The CDR3 coding sequence is TGTGCCAGCACCAGGACCCCGCTCTACAATGAGCAGTTCTTC. Translated, it gives CASTRTPLYNEQFF.

This clone was seen ten or more times. The chain couples TRBV28 to TRBJ2-3, with TRBD2 matching over 11 bases. Trimming removed 5 bases from V and 3 bases from J; junction bases left unmatched: 13. The CDR3 is 18 residues long. CDR1 MDHEN and CDR2 SYDVKM come from the germline V gene. CDR3 sequence reads: CASSQASGGLVMTDTQYF. The DNA of the CDR3 is TGTGCCAGCAGTCAAGCTAGCGGGGGGTTGGTCATGACAGATACGCAGTATTTT.

This clone appeared once. The chain has TRBV7-9 and TRBJ2-7; D might be TRBD1 or TRBD2, each matching 5 bases. The CDR3 consists of 13 residues. V was cut by 4 bases and J by 2 bases, with 9 bases left in between. Germline values: CDR1 SEHNR, CDR2 FQNEAQ (reference sequence). This chain's CDR3 is CASSYGATYEQYF. The CDR3 region has the DNA TGTGCCAGCAGCTACGGGGCTACCTACGAGCAGTACTTC.

This clone has just a few counts. The chain couples TRBV10-3 to TRBJ1-5; 7 nucleotides line up with TRBD1. CDR3 size: 14 residues. V was clipped by 10 bases and J by 2 bases; unmatched bases: 8. The germline V gene has CDR1 ENHRY and CDR2 SYGVKD. CDR3 nucleotides: TGTGCCACCGGGACAGCGACCCGCAATCAGCCCCAGCATTTT. It codes for CATGTATRNQPQHF.